These 14 T cell receptor beta chains share one sample of origin, sequenced in a study of T cell changes during pregnancy in multiple sclerosis. Data came from immunoSEQ multiplex PCR; TCRdb stores just in-frame clones and leaves some out. This table has roughly 110,000 clones, around 90% appearing once. The sequencing used peripheral blood, collected after pregnancy. The receptors shown here come from a female donor with multiple sclerosis, enrolled in a pregnancy study.

This clone was seen only once. The gene calls are TRBV7-9 and TRBJ2-1; 9 nucleotides agree with TRBD2. The CDR3 length is 17 residues. V lost 5 bases, J lost 2 bases, and 10 bases stayed unmatched. Germline V gene lookup returns CDR1 SEHNR and CDR2 FQNEAQ (reference sequence). CDR3 residues: CASSPAAGGSTYNEQFF. CDR3 bases: TGTGCCAGCAGCCCGGCAGCGGGAGGTTCAACCTACAATGAGCAGTTCTTC. The full variable domain, with the rest looked up from reference TRBV7-9 and TRBJ2-1, is DTGVSQNPRHKITKRGQNVTFRCDPISEHNRLYWYRQTLGQGPEFLTYFQNEAQLEKSRLLSDRFSAERPKGSFSTLEIQRTEQGDSAMYLCASSPAAGGSTYNEQFFGPGTRLTVL.

This chain connects TRBV30 to TRBJ1-3, with D possibly TRBD1 on 5 matching bases. The V gene lost 0 bases and the J gene lost 2 bases, with 11 bases spanning the gap. The CDR3 spans 15 residues. Germline assignment: CDR1 GTSNPN and CDR2 SVGIG (reference sequence). The CDR3 is CAWSVGHQTGNTIYF. The CDR3 nucleotides are TGTGCCTGGAGTGTAGGACACCAAACTGGAAACACCATATATTTT. Using reference TRBV30 and TRBJ1-3 for the parts outside the CDR3, the full variable domain is SQTIHQWPATLVQPVGSPLSLECTVEGTSNPNLYWYRQAAGRGLQLLFYSVGIGQISSEVPQNLSASRPQDRQFILSSKKLLLSDSGFYLCAWSVGHQTGNTIYFGEGSWLTVV.

This clone was observed a few times. The chain couples TRBV5-5 to TRBJ1-2; the match to TRBD1 covers 9 bases. Unmatched junction bases numbered 17, after V lost 4 bases and J lost 4 bases. Germline CDR1 SGHKS, CDR2 YYEKEE (reference sequence). The CDR3 has 18 amino acids. Written as DNA, the CDR3 is TGTGCCAGCAGCCTCGAACCGGACAGGGGACTCGAGACCTATGGCTACACCTTC. Protein product: CASSLEPDRGLETYGYTF.

CDR3 sequence: CASSLGRAGREAFF. The CDR3 region has the DNA TGCGCCAGCAGCTTGGGAAGGGCGGGCAGGGAAGCTTTCTTT. This chain uses TRBV5-1 with TRBJ1-1; D is unresolved. Germline CDR1 SGHRS, CDR2 YFSETQ. V lost 0 bases and J 8 bases, leaving 14 bases between the germline ends. This CDR3 has 14 amino acids.

This clone has only a few counts. The chain couples TRBV18 to TRBJ1-4; D perhaps matches TRBD1 (5 bases). Per germline, CDR1 KGHSH and CDR2 LQKENI. V gave up 5 bases and J gave up 6 bases, with 10 bases separating them. The CDR3 length is 13 residues. The CDR3 DNA reads as TGTGCCAGCTCATCCCCGGGGGATGAAAAACTGTTTTTT. Translation gives CASSSPGDEKLFF. Variable domain in full (rest from reference TRBV18 and TRBJ1-4): NAGVMQNPRHLVRRRGQEARLRCSPMKGHSHVYWYRQLPEEGLKFMVYLQKENIIDESGMPKERFSAEFPKEGPSILRIQQVVRGDSAAYFCASSSPGDEKLFFGSGTQLSVL.

The chain recombines TRBV2 with TRBJ2-7; 7 nucleotides match TRBD2. The CDR3 spans 14 residues. CDR1 and CDR2 from the germline V gene are SNHLY and FYNNEI. After removal of 6 bases from V and 5 bases from J, the junction contained 10 bases not matched to a gene. In nucleotides, the CDR3 is TGTGCCAGCAGATCCCTAACGGGAGGTCACGAGCAGTACTTC. Its translation is CASRSLTGGHEQYF.

V is TRBV2 and J is TRBJ1-1; the D is unclear. This CDR3 spans 12 amino acids. V was clipped by 6 bases and J by 0 bases, with 5 bases between them. CDR1 and CDR2 from the germline V gene are SNHLY and FYNNEI. CDR3 bases: TGTGCCAGCAGCACTGTGAACACTGAAGCTTTCTTT. Amino acids: CASSTVNTEAFF.

The chain has TRBV30 and TRBJ1-4; maybe TRBD1 (6 bases). CDR1 is GTSNPN and CDR2 is SVGIG in the germline V gene (reference sequence). Between the trimmed V and J ends, which lost 0 bases and 3 bases, there was a span of 23 bases. The CDR3 loop spans 19 amino acids. CDR3: CAWSVALGAASRANEKLFF. The CDR3 bases are TGTGCCTGGAGTGTCGCCCTGGGGGCAGCGAGCCGGGCTAATGAAAAACTGTTTTTT.

V and J are TRBV6-1 and TRBJ1-5; D not certain. V was cut by 10 bases and J by 7 bases, with 17 bases left in between. The V gene's germline CDR1 is MNHNS and CDR2 SASEGT. There are 13 residues in the CDR3. CDR3 DNA sequence: TGTGCCAAGACCGATCCACCAGGACAGCCCCAGCATTTT. Amino acids: CAKTDPPGQPQHF.

On this clone: One junction end disagrees with the germline gene, perhaps due to a read error. Here the CDR3 reads CSVEGTGYEQYF. CDR3 sequence (DNA): TGCAGCGTCGAAGGGACGGGGTACGAGCAGTACTTC. The chain has TRBV29-1 and TRBJ2-7, with D possibly called TRBD1 or TRBD2 (5 bases each). Germline V lookup: CDR1 SQVTM, CDR2 ANQGSEA. This CDR3 spans 12 amino acids.

As concerns this clone: In the same sample, other DNA sequences code for this CDR3. The V and J genes are TRBV5-1 and TRBJ1-4, with D possibly matching TRBD1 (5 bases). The V gene's germline CDR1 is SGHRS and CDR2 YFSETQ. V shed 2 bases and J shed 3 bases, with 8 bases lying between them. CDR3 length: 14 residues. In DNA form, the CDR3 reads TGCGCCAGCAGCTTCCAGGGCGCTAATGAAAAACTGTTTTTT. Its translation: CASSFQGANEKLFF. Looking up the rest from reference TRBV5-1 and TRBJ1-4 gives the full variable domain: KAGVTQTPRYLIKTRGQQVTLSCSPISGHRSVSWYQQTPGQGLQFLFEYFSETQRNKGNFPGRFSGRQFSNSRSEMNVSTLELGDSALYLCASSFQGANEKLFFGSGTQLSVL.

This sequence joins TRBV9 and TRBJ2-4, with a possible D match to TRBD2 (5 bases). Trimming left V 0 bases short and J 7 bases short, with 11 bases between. CDR3 length: 14 amino acids. Per the germline V gene, CDR1 is SGDLS and CDR2 is YYNGEE. The CDR3: CASSVGERENIQYF. The CDR3 DNA is TGTGCCAGCAGCGTAGGGGAGAGGGAGAACATTCAGTACTTC.

The gene calls are TRBV5-1 and TRBJ2-5; D is unresolved. Germline assignment: CDR1 SGHRS and CDR2 YFSETQ. Trimming took off 4 bases at V and 3 bases at J, with 13 bases between the two ends. The length of the CDR3 is 14 residues. The CDR3 coding sequence is TGCGCCAGCAGCCTCGGGTGGTCCAAAGAGACCCAGTACTTC. This encodes CASSLGWSKETQYF.

The chain has TRBV4-2 and TRBJ2-3, with TRBD2 matching over 14 bases. Germline values: CDR1 LGHNA, CDR2 YNFKEQ. J lost 4 bases, V lost 1 base, and 7 bases had no gene match. CDR3 size: 18 residues. CDR3 coding DNA: TGTGCCAGCAGCCAAGTGGGACTAGCGGGAGAGGGCGCAGATACGCAGTATTTT. This translates into CASSQVGLAGEGADTQYF.